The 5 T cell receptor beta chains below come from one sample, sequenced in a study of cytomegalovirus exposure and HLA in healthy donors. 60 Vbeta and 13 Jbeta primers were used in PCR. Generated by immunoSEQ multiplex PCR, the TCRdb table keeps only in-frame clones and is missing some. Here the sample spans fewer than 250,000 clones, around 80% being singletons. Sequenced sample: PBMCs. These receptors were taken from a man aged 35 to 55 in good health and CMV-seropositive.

This CDR3 is CASSLSSRYNEQFF. The DNA for the CDR3 is TGTGCCAGCAGTTTATCTTCCCGGTACAATGAGCAGTTCTTC. The chain uses TRBV27 and TRBJ2-1; D remains ambiguous. The CDR3 is made up of 14 amino acids. Trimming left V 0 bases short and J 4 bases short, with 7 bases between. Per the germline V gene, CDR1 is MNHEY and CDR2 is SMNVEV (reference sequence).

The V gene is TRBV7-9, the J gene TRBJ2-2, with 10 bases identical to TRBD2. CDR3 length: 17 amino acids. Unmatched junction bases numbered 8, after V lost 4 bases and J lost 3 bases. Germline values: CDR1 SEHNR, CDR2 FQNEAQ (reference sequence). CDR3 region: CASSSSGSIAYTGELFF. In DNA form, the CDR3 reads TGTGCCAGCAGCTCTAGCGGGAGTATTGCCTACACCGGGGAGCTGTTTTTT.

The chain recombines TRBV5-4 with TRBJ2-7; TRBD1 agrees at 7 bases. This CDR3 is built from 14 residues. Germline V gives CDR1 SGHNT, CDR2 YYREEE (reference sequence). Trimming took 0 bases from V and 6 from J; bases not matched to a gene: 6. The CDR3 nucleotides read TGTGCCAGCAGCTTGGGCCAGGGGGTAGCCGAGCAGTACGTC. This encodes CASSLGQGVAEQYV.

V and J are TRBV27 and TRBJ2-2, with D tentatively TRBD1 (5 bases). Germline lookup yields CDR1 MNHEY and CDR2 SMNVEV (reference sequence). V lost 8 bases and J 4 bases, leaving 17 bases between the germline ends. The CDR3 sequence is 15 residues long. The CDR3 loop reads CASARQPRVTGELFF. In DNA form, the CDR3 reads TGTGCCAGCGCTAGACAGCCTCGAGTCACCGGGGAGCTGTTTTTT.

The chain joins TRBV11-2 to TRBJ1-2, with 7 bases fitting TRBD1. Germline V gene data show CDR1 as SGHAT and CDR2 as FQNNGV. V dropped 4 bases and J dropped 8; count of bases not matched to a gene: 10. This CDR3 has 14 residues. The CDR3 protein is CASSSGQAIRGYTF. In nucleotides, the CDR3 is TGTGCCAGCAGCTCAGGACAGGCCATAAGGGGCTACACCTTC.